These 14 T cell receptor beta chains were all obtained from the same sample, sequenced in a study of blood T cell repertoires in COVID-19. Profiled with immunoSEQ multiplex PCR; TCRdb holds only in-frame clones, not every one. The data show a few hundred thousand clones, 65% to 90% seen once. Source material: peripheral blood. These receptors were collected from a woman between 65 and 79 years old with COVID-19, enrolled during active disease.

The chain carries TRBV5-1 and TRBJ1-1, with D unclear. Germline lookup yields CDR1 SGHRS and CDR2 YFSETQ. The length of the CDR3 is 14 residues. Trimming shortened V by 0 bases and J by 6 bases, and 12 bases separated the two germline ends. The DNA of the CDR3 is TGCGCCAGCAGCTTGGAGGTGGGTCGGGCTGAAGCTTTCTTT. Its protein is CASSLEVGRAEAFF.

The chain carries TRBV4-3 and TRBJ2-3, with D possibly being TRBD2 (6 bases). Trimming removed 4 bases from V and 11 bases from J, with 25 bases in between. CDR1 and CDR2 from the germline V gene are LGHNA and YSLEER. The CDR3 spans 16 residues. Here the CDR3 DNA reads TGCGCCAGCAGCCCAACTACGGGACTGGCGGGGCCCTTGCAGTATTTT. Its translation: CASSPTTGLAGPLQYF.

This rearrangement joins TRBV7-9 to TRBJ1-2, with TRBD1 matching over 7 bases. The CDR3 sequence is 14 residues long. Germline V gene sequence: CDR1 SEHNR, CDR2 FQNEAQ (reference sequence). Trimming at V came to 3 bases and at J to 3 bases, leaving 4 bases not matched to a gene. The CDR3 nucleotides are TGTGCCAGCAGCTTCAGGGGGTCGGACTATGGCTACACCTTC. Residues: CASSFRGSDYGYTF. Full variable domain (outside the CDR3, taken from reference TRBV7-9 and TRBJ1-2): DTGVSQNPRHKITKRGQNVTFRCDPISEHNRLYWYRQTLGQGPEFLTYFQNEAQLEKSRLLSDRFSAERPKGSFSTLEIQRTEQGDSAMYLCASSFRGSDYGYTFGSGTRLTVV.

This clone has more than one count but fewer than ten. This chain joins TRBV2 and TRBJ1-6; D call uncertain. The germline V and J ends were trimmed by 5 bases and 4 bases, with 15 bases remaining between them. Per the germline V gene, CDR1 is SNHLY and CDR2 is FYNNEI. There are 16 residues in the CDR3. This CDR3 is CASSLNTGNYNSPLHF. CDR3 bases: TGTGCCAGCAGTCTTAACACGGGAAATTATAATTCACCCCTCCACTTT.

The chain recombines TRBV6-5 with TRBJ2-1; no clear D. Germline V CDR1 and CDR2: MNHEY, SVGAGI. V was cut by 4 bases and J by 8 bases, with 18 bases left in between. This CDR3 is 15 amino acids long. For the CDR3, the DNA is TGTGCCAGCAGTTCCAACATCCACTCAGCGTATGAGCAGTTCTTC. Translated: CASSSNIHSAYEQFF.

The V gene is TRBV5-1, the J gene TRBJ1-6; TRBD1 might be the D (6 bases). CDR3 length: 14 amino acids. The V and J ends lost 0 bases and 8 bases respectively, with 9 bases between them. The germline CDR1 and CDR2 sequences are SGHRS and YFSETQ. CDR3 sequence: CASSLEGGDSPLHF. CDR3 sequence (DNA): TGCGCCAGCAGCTTGGAGGGGGGGGATTCACCCCTCCACTTT.

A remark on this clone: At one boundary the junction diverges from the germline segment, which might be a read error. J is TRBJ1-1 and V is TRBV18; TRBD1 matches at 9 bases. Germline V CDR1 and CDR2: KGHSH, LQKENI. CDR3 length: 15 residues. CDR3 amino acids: CASSPTGQGSLGIVF. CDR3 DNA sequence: TGTGCCAGCTCACCCACAGGACAGGGGAGCCTAGGCATCGTCTTT.

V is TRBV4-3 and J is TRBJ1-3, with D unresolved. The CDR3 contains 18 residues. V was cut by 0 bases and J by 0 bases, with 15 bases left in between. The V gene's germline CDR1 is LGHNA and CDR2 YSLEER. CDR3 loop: CASSQESARFASGNTIYF. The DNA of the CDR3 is TGCGCCAGCAGCCAAGAAAGCGCCAGATTCGCCTCTGGAAACACCATATATTTT.

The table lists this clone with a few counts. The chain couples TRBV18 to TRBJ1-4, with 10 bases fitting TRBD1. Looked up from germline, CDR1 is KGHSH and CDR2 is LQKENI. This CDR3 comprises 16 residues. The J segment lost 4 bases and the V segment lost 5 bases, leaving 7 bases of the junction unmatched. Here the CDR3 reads CASSADRGRRNEKLFF. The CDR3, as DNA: TGTGCCAGCTCAGCCGACAGGGGGCGACGTAATGAAAAACTGTTTTTT.

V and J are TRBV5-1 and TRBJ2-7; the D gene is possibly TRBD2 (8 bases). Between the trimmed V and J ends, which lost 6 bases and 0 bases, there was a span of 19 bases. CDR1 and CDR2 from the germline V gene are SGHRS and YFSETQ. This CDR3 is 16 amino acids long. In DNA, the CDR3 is TGCGCCAGCACCTTAGGCGGGGGGACAGCCTCCTACGAGCAGTACTTC. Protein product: CASTLGGGTASYEQYF.

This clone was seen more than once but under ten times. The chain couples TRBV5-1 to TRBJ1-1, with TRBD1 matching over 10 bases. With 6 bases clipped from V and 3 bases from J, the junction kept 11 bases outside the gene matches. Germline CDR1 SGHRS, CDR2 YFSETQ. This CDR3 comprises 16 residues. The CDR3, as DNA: TGCGCCAGCACGCAAGGGGACAGGGGTTGGTACACTGAAGCTTTCTTT. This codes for CASTQGDRGWYTEAFF.

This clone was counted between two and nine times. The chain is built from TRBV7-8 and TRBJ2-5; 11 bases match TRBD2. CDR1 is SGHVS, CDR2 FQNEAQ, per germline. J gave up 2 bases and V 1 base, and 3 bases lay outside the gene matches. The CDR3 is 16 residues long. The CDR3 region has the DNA TGTGCCAGCAGCTTAGGGCCTAGCGGGGGGCAAGAGACCCAGTACTTC. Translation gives CASSLGPSGGQETQYF. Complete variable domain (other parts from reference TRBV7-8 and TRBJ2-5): GAGVSQSPRYKVAKRGQDVALRCDPISGHVSLFWYQQALGQGPEFLTYFQNEAQLDKSGLPSDRFFAERPEGSVSTLKIQRTQQEDSAVYLCASSLGPSGGQETQYFGPGTRLLVL.

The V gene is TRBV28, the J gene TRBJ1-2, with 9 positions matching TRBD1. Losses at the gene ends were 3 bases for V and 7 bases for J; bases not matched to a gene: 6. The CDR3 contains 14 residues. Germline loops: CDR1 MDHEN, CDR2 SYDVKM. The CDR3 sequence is CASSFPGQGFGYTF. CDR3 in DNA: TGTGCCAGCAGTTTCCCGGGACAGGGTTTTGGCTACACCTTC.

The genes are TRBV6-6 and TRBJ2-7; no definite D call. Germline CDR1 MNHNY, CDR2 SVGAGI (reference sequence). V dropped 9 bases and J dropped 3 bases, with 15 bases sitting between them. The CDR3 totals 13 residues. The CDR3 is CASRVPSGYEQYF. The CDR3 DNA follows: TGTGCCAGTAGAGTACCGTCAGGCTACGAGCAGTACTTC.